A selection of T cell receptor beta chains follows, all from one sample in a study of blood T cell repertoires in COVID-19. Produced via immunoSEQ multiplex PCR; TCRdb's table is partial and in-frame only. The sample shows some 250,000 clones, about nine tenths of them seen only once. The sequenced sample consisted of PBMCs or T cells enriched from blood (not recorded which). The receptors originated from a woman between 35 and 50 years old with acute COVID-19. Both conserved end residues are part of each CDR3. The order of the fields is J gene, D gene, V gene, clone size, CDR3 DNA, CDR3 protein. A D gene is named only where the DNA matches it firmly. Some rows mark clone size as missing; the rest say once, few, many or name a class of expanded clone.

j_call: TRBJ1-3; d_call: NA; v_call: TRBV10-3; clone_size: many; cdr3_nt: TGTGCCATCAGTGAGTCGTCGGGAAACACCATATATTTT; cdr3_aa: CAISESSGNTIYF
j_call: TRBJ2-7; d_call: TRBD1; v_call: TRBV3-1/TRBV3-2; clone_size: NA; cdr3_nt: TGTGCCAGCAGCCCTACAGGGGTTGAGCAGTACTTC; cdr3_aa: CASSPTGVEQYF
j_call: TRBJ1-1; d_call: NA; v_call: TRBV18; clone_size: NA; cdr3_nt: TGTGCCAGCTCAGGGAGAAGCCCCGACACTGAAGCTTTCTTT; cdr3_aa: CASSGRSPDTEAFF
j_call: TRBJ2-3; d_call: TRBD1; v_call: TRBV24-1; clone_size: NA; cdr3_nt: TGTGCCACCAGTGAGACAGGGGGGAGCACAGATACGCAGTATTTT; cdr3_aa: CATSETGGSTDTQYF
j_call: TRBJ2-7; d_call: TRBD1; v_call: TRBV7-2; clone_size: NA; cdr3_nt: TGTGCCAGCAGCTATGTCCCGGGACAGGCAGGGGGCGAGCAGTACTTC; cdr3_aa: CASSYVPGQAGGEQYF
j_call: TRBJ1-2; d_call: NA; v_call: TRBV27; clone_size: NA; cdr3_nt: TGTGCCAGCAGTTCTCCTCGTGGAGGGACCTATGGCTACACCTTC; cdr3_aa: CASSSPRGGTYGYTF
j_call: TRBJ2-1; d_call: NA; v_call: TRBV4-3; clone_size: many; cdr3_nt: TGCGCCAGCAGCCCCCAGGGGCCAGAGTACAATGAGCAGTTCTTC; cdr3_aa: CASSPQGPEYNEQFF
j_call: TRBJ2-7; d_call: NA; v_call: TRBV5-1; clone_size: NA; cdr3_nt: TGCGCCAGCAGCGCACAGGGATTCACCTCGTCCTACGAGCAGTACTTC; cdr3_aa: CASSAQGFTSSYEQYF
j_call: TRBJ1-1; d_call: TRBD1; v_call: TRBV7-9; clone_size: NA; cdr3_nt: TGTGCCAGCAGCTGGACAGGGAAGAACACTGAAGCTTTCTTT; cdr3_aa: CASSWTGKNTEAFF
j_call: TRBJ1-2; d_call: TRBD1; v_call: TRBV7-6; clone_size: NA; cdr3_nt: TGTGCCAGCAGCTTATGGCCCATCGGACAGGGGGCCGGTGGCTACACCTTC; cdr3_aa: CASSLWPIGQGAGGYTF
j_call: TRBJ2-1; d_call: TRBD2; v_call: TRBV2; clone_size: NA; cdr3_nt: TGTGCCAGCAGTCAGACTAGCGGGGGGACGAATGAGCAGTTCTTC; cdr3_aa: CASSQTSGGTNEQFF
j_call: TRBJ1-1; d_call: TRBD1; v_call: TRBV6-2/TRBV6-3; clone_size: NA; cdr3_nt: TGTGCCAGCAGCCAGACAGGGACTGAAGCTTTCTTT; cdr3_aa: CASSQTGTEAFF
j_call: TRBJ2-1; d_call: NA; v_call: TRBV6-2/TRBV6-3; clone_size: NA; cdr3_nt: TGTGCCAGCAGTTACGCCCCCGCGGGCCCCTACAATGAGCAGTTCTTC; cdr3_aa: CASSYAPAGPYNEQFF
j_call: TRBJ2-2; d_call: NA; v_call: TRBV18; clone_size: NA; cdr3_nt: TGTGCCAGCTCACCGCAGACAGGAAGATTTACGAACACCGGGGAGCTGTTTTTT; cdr3_aa: CASSPQTGRFTNTGELFF
j_call: TRBJ1-2; d_call: NA; v_call: TRBV19; clone_size: NA; cdr3_nt: TGTGCCAGTAGTATAGAAGCATATTCTAACTATGGCTACACCTTC; cdr3_aa: CASSIEAYSNYGYTF
j_call: TRBJ2-5; d_call: NA; v_call: TRBV5-3; clone_size: NA; cdr3_nt: TGTGCCAGAAGGGCGGGCTATCCCTTGGTTGAAGAGACCCAGTACTTC; cdr3_aa: CARRAGYPLVEETQYF
j_call: TRBJ1-2; d_call: NA; v_call: TRBV7-9; clone_size: NA; cdr3_nt: TGTGCCAGCAGCTTAACAGGGACACACCTACCCTATGGCTACACCTTC; cdr3_aa: CASSLTGTHLPYGYTF
j_call: TRBJ2-7; d_call: NA; v_call: TRBV7-9; clone_size: NA; cdr3_nt: TGTGCCAGCAGCTCCCGGGACAACGGGGACGAGCAGTACTTC; cdr3_aa: CASSSRDNGDEQYF
j_call: TRBJ2-1; d_call: NA; v_call: TRBV24-1; clone_size: once; cdr3_nt: TGTGCCACCAGTGATTTCCGACTAGTCGCTGACACCCGACAGTACAATGAGCAGTTCTTC; cdr3_aa: CATSDFRLVADTRQYNEQFF
j_call: TRBJ2-3; d_call: NA; v_call: TRBV30; clone_size: NA; cdr3_nt: TGTGCCTGGAGTGGTGGGGGCTGGACAGATACGCAGTATTTT; cdr3_aa: CAWSGGGWTDTQYF
j_call: TRBJ1-3; d_call: NA; v_call: TRBV19; clone_size: once; cdr3_nt: TGTGCCAGTAGTAAAGTAATGAGCTCTGGAAACACCATATATTTT; cdr3_aa: CASSKVMSSGNTIYF
j_call: TRBJ2-7; d_call: NA; v_call: TRBV2; clone_size: NA; cdr3_nt: TGTGCCAGCAGGGCGAGGGCGAGTGAGCAGTACTTC; cdr3_aa: CASRARASEQYF
j_call: TRBJ1-2; d_call: NA; v_call: TRBV28; clone_size: NA; cdr3_nt: TGTGCCAGCAGTTTAGGACAGAAATATTATGGCTACACCTTC; cdr3_aa: CASSLGQKYYGYTF
j_call: TRBJ1-1; d_call: NA; v_call: TRBV15; clone_size: NA; cdr3_nt: TGTGCCACCAGCAGAGCTAAGCAGAACACTGAAGCTTTCTTT; cdr3_aa: CATSRAKQNTEAFF
j_call: TRBJ1-4; d_call: NA; v_call: TRBV7-9; clone_size: NA; cdr3_nt: TGTGCCAGCAGCTCCCAAGAAAAACTGTTTTTT; cdr3_aa: CASSSQEKLFF
j_call: TRBJ1-2; d_call: NA; v_call: TRBV3-1/TRBV3-2; clone_size: NA; cdr3_nt: TGTGCCAGCAGCCAAGTCGTGGGCGGAGGTGGCTACACCTTC; cdr3_aa: CASSQVVGGGGYTF
j_call: TRBJ2-7; d_call: TRBD1; v_call: TRBV29-1; clone_size: once; cdr3_nt: TGCAGCGTTGAAGCCCCGGGACAGGGGTGGTACGAGCAGTACTTC; cdr3_aa: CSVEAPGQGWYEQYF
j_call: TRBJ1-2; d_call: NA; v_call: TRBV7-9; clone_size: NA; cdr3_nt: TGTGCCAGCAGCTTCTCCAGTCTAGTCAGTGAGGGCTACACCTTC; cdr3_aa: CASSFSSLVSEGYTF
j_call: TRBJ1-3; d_call: NA; v_call: TRBV7-2; clone_size: once; cdr3_nt: TGTGCCAGCAGCTTAGGACATCTGAAGGCGGGGGGCATATATTTT; cdr3_aa: CASSLGHLKAGGIYF
j_call: TRBJ2-7; d_call: NA; v_call: TRBV28; clone_size: NA; cdr3_nt: TGTGCCACCCTAAGAAGTACCTCCTACGAGCAGTACTTC; cdr3_aa: CATLRSTSYEQYF
j_call: TRBJ2-1; d_call: TRBD1; v_call: TRBV10-3; clone_size: NA; cdr3_nt: TGTGCCATCAGTGAGGGGGACAGGGAGGTTAATGAGCAGTTCTTC; cdr3_aa: CAISEGDREVNEQFF
j_call: TRBJ1-6; d_call: NA; v_call: TRBV4-1; clone_size: once; cdr3_nt: TGCGCCAGCAGCCAAGTGGAGAGGGGGATCAATTCACCCCTCCACTTT; cdr3_aa: CASSQVERGINSPLHF
j_call: TRBJ1-1; d_call: NA; v_call: TRBV11-3; clone_size: once; cdr3_nt: TGTGCCAGCAGGAGACAGGAAATTCGGAACACTGAAGCTTTCTTT; cdr3_aa: CASRRQEIRNTEAFF
j_call: TRBJ1-4; d_call: TRBD1; v_call: TRBV9; clone_size: NA; cdr3_nt: TGTGCCAGCAGCACGCGGACAGGGGGTCGGGAAAAACTGTTTTTT; cdr3_aa: CASSTRTGGREKLFF
j_call: TRBJ2-7; d_call: NA; v_call: TRBV18; clone_size: NA; cdr3_nt: TGTGCCAGCTCACCAATCGGGGGACTCTCCTACGAGCAGTACTTC; cdr3_aa: CASSPIGGLSYEQYF
j_call: TRBJ2-5; d_call: NA; v_call: TRBV5-4; clone_size: NA; cdr3_nt: TGTGCCAGCAGCTTGGCCGGGATATCAATCAACCAAGAGACCCAGTACTTC; cdr3_aa: CASSLAGISINQETQYF
j_call: TRBJ2-1; d_call: NA; v_call: TRBV4-2; clone_size: once; cdr3_nt: TGTGCCAGCAGCCAAGATGGGTTTCAGGGCAACAATGAGCAGTTCTTC; cdr3_aa: CASSQDGFQGNNEQFF